The 19 T cell receptor beta chains below were found in one sample sequenced in a study of cytomegalovirus exposure and HLA in healthy donors. A multiplex PCR was run with 60 Vbeta primers and 13 Jbeta primers. The protocol was immunoSEQ multiplex PCR, while the TCRdb copy is restricted to in-frame clones and leaves out a portion. The sample has 95,000 to 150,000 clones, 6.5% to 9.5% seen once; the top ten hold 5.5% to 7.5%. Sequenced: PBMCs. These receptors were taken from a woman in her thirties or forties in good health and CMV-seropositive.

This clone was observed a handful of times. The CDR3: CAWSGGHGSNQPQHF. In DNA, the CDR3 is TGTGCCTGGAGCGGGGGGCATGGAAGCAATCAGCCCCAGCATTTT. This chain uses TRBV30 with TRBJ1-5; weak D call: TRBD1 (6 bases). Trimming pared 3 bases from V and 1 base from J, leaving 13 bases between. CDR3 size: 15 residues. Germline CDR1 reads GTSNPN; CDR2 reads SVGIG (reference sequence).

This clone showed up just a few times. This rearrangement joins TRBV6-5 to TRBJ2-5, with D perhaps matching TRBD2 (6 bases). The germline V and J ends were trimmed by 6 bases and 2 bases, with 16 bases remaining between them. Germline loops: CDR1 MNHEY, CDR2 SVGAGI. This CDR3 is built from 15 residues. The CDR3 DNA reads TGTGCCAGCAGGGCCCCGGGGCGGGGACAAGAGACCCAGTACTTC. Protein sequence: CASRAPGRGQETQYF.

In this sample, this clone turned up a few times. V usage is TRBV27 and J usage is TRBJ2-5; 12 nucleotides align to TRBD2. The V and J ends lost 6 bases and 4 bases, in that order; junction bases with no gene match: 12. The CDR3 runs 17 residues. Per germline, CDR1 MNHEY and CDR2 SMNVEV (reference sequence). The CDR3 DNA reads as TGTGCCAGCAGCGAGAACCGACTAGCGGGGGCGGGAGAGACCCAGTACTTC. Translating gives CASSENRLAGAGETQYF.

This clone was seen only a few times. The chain couples TRBV7-9 to TRBJ1-6, with a weak D call TRBD1 (5 bases). The V gene's germline CDR1 is SEHNR and CDR2 FQNEAQ (reference sequence). This CDR3 contains 14 residues. The V gene lost 0 bases and the J gene lost 8 bases, with 8 bases spanning the gap. DNA of the CDR3: TGTGCCAGCAGCTTAGCGGCCAGGGATTCACCCCTCCACTTT. It yields the protein CASSLAARDSPLHF.

This clone was seen a handful of times. V is TRBV7-9 and J is TRBJ2-6; no clear D gene. V lost 5 bases to trimming and J lost 2 bases, with 16 bases between them. The CDR3 is 17 amino acids. Germline-derived CDR1 and CDR2 are SEHNR and FQNEAQ (reference sequence). CDR3 sequence (DNA): TGTGCCAGCAGCCCGGTCGGTCCGTTTGCTGGGGCCAACGTCCTGACTTTC. Translation gives CASSPVGPFAGANVLTF.

This clone was found a few times. The genes are TRBV4-1 and TRBJ2-3; D not resolved. CDR3 length equals 13 residues. CDR1 is MGHRA, CDR2 YSYEKL, per germline. The V end was cut by 4 bases, the J end by 3 bases, with 8 bases between. CDR3: CASSPSGTDTQYF. CDR3 nucleotides: TGCGCCAGCAGCCCCTCCGGGACAGATACGCAGTATTTT.

This clone was seen more than once but under ten times. The chain carries TRBV30 and TRBJ2-7; perhaps TRBD2 as D (5 bases). Germline V lookup: CDR1 GTSNPN, CDR2 SVGIG (reference sequence). V lost 0 bases and J lost 2, with 14 bases in between. This CDR3 contains 15 residues. The DNA of the CDR3 is TGTGCCTGGAGTGTACCAGACACCGGGGCCTACGAGCAGTACTTC. This sequence encodes CAWSVPDTGAYEQYF. Combining the CDR3 with reference TRBV30 and TRBJ2-7 gives the whole variable domain SQTIHQWPATLVQPVGSPLSLECTVEGTSNPNLYWYRQAAGRGLQLLFYSVGIGQISSEVPQNLSASRPQDRQFILSSKKLLLSDSGFYLCAWSVPDTGAYEQYFGPGTRLTVT.

The chain carries TRBV27 and TRBJ1-4; the D is unclear. The CDR3 consists of 13 residues. Germline-derived CDR1 and CDR2 are MNHEY and SMNVEV (reference sequence). Trimming pared 6 bases from V and 3 bases from J, leaving 8 bases between. The CDR3 region has the DNA TGTGCCAGCAGACCGGGGTCTAATGAAAAACTGTTTTTT. It codes for CASRPGSNEKLFF.

The genes are TRBV7-6 and TRBJ1-1, with TRBD1 as a possible D gene (5 bases). V lost 4 bases and J lost 5, with 11 bases in between. The germline V gene encodes CDR1 SGHVS and CDR2 FNYEAQ. CDR3 size: 13 residues. The CDR3 sequence is CASSWRQSTEAFF. CDR3 sequence (DNA): TGTGCCAGCAGCTGGAGACAGAGTACTGAAGCTTTCTTT.

CDR3 sequence reads: CASSFLVYSGANVLTF. CDR3 coding DNA: TGTGCCAGCAGCTTTCTAGTTTACTCTGGGGCCAACGTCCTGACTTTC. The rearrangement uses TRBV11-2 and TRBJ2-6; D ambiguous. Trimming pared 3 bases from V and 0 bases from J, leaving 9 bases between. Germline V gene lookup returns CDR1 SGHAT and CDR2 FQNNGV. This CDR3 comprises 16 residues.

The chain combines TRBV6-6 with TRBJ1-6, with D uncertain. The germline V gene has CDR1 MNHNY and CDR2 SVGAGI (reference sequence). Between the trimmed V and J ends, which lost 6 bases and 9 bases, there was a span of 18 bases. The CDR3 sequence is 15 residues long. CDR3 coding DNA: TGTGCCAGCAGCTTGGGCCTGACAAGTGGTTCACCCCTCCACTTT. It codes for CASSLGLTSGSPLHF.

V usage is TRBV19 and J usage is TRBJ2-2, with 9 bases identical to TRBD2. The V and J ends lost 7 bases and 7 bases, in that order; junction bases with no gene match: 4. Germline V CDR1 and CDR2: LNHDA, SQIVND (reference sequence). The CDR3 sequence is 13 residues long. CDR3 in amino acids: CASTSGAYGELFF. For the CDR3, the DNA is TGTGCCAGTACTAGCGGGGCCTACGGGGAGCTGTTTTTT.

This clone was counted between two and nine times. V and J are TRBV7-6 and TRBJ2-7, with D hard to call. The V gene lost 3 bases and the J gene lost 0 bases, with 9 bases spanning the gap. Germline assignment: CDR1 SGHVS and CDR2 FNYEAQ. CDR3 length: 14 amino acids. This CDR3 reads CASSLERNSYEQYF. CDR3 in DNA: TGTGCCAGCAGCTTGGAGAGGAACTCCTACGAGCAGTACTTC.

The gene calls are TRBV7-8 and TRBJ1-6, with TRBD1 matching 7 bases. Germline CDR1 and CDR2: SGHVS and FQNEAQ. The trim removed 5 bases at V and 6 bases at J, leaving 4 bases unmatched. The CDR3 covers 14 residues. CDR3 region: CASSPNRGNSPLHF. The CDR3, as DNA: TGTGCCAGCAGCCCAAACAGGGGTAATTCACCCCTCCACTTT.

The chain combines TRBV5-1 with TRBJ1-1; D gene unclear. Germline V gene data show CDR1 as SGHRS and CDR2 as YFSETQ. V was trimmed by 1 base and J by 5 bases, leaving 9 bases between them. CDR3 size: 13 residues. CDR3 loop: CASSLPGRTEAFF. CDR3 nucleotides: TGCGCCAGCAGCTTGCCGGGAAGGACTGAAGCTTTCTTT.

This clone was seen more than once but under ten times. The CDR3 coding sequence is TGCAGCGTTGGTCCCCCCGGGGAGGGGGAGACCCAGTACTTC. This gives the protein CSVGPPGEGETQYF. The J gene is TRBJ2-5, the V gene TRBV29-1; 7 nucleotides match TRBD2. The CDR3 is 14 residues long. From germline, CDR1 is SQVTM and CDR2 ANQGSEA. Losses at the gene ends were 4 bases for V and 5 bases for J; bases not matched to a gene: 10. The variable domain in full, with the rest retrieved from reference TRBV29-1 and TRBJ2-5, is SAVISQKPSRDICQRGTSLTIQCQVDSQVTMMFWYRQQPGQSLTLIATANQGSEATYESGFVIDKFPISRPNLTFSTLTVSNMSPEDSSIYLCSVGPPGEGETQYFGPGTRLLVL.

This clone has more than one count but fewer than ten. The chain couples TRBV7-2 to TRBJ1-2, with D unclear. The germline gives CDR1 SGHTA, CDR2 FQGNSA. The CDR3 runs 14 residues. V dropped 4 bases and J dropped 7 bases, with 16 bases sitting between them. CDR3 in DNA: TGTGCCAGCAGCTCTACTTCGGGGAACGGTGGCTACACCTTC. Its protein is CASSSTSGNGGYTF.

This clone was seen a handful of times. The chain uses TRBV6-5 and TRBJ2-7; 9 nucleotides align to TRBD1. The CDR3 length is 14 residues. Trimming cost V 4 bases and J 6 bases; bases outside gene matches: 7. Germline CDR1 and CDR2: MNHEY and SVGAGI. CDR3 sequence (DNA): TGTGCCAGCAGTTCCCCGGGACAGGGTACCGAGCAGTACTTC. It yields the protein CASSSPGQGTEQYF.

There are a few counts of this clone. The chain recombines TRBV7-8 with TRBJ1-4; maybe TRBD1 (5 bases). The length of the CDR3 is 18 residues. Germline CDR1 is SGHVS and CDR2 is FQNEAQ. The V gene lost 1 base and the J gene lost 0 bases, with 15 bases spanning the gap. The CDR3 sequence is CASSLEVGGGATNEKLFF. DNA of the CDR3: TGTGCCAGCAGCTTAGAAGTAGGTGGAGGGGCAACTAATGAAAAACTGTTTTTT.